A single sample is the source of the 27 T cell receptor beta chains below, sequenced in a study of beta chain features in type 1 diabetes. Whole-study results and caveats: TCRB CDR3s from Type 1 diabetes patients were moderately but significantly shorter in all four CD4+ subsets.

The authors reverse transcribed all of the isolated RNA, so sequencing captured expressed TCRB transcripts. Generated by immunoSEQ multiplex PCR, the TCRdb table keeps only in-frame clones and is missing some. Of around 150,000 clones in the sample, around 10% are singletons; the top ten hold approximately 0.46%. No antigen is known for these receptors. The specimen was central memory CD4+ T cells from blood. The origin of the receptors is a man aged 30-40 years with type 1 diabetes.

V is TRBV5-1 and J is TRBJ2-3; D is unclear. The length of the CDR3 is 13 residues. Trimming left V 7 bases short and J 0 bases short, with 9 bases between. Germline V gives CDR1 SGHRS, CDR2 YFSETQ. The CDR3 nucleotides read TGCGCCAGCCGAAGTACTAGCACAGATACGCAGTATTTT. Translating it yields CASRSTSTDTQYF.

This chain joins TRBV5-1 and TRBJ2-5; D is possibly TRBD1 (6 bases). V shed 0 bases and J shed 5 bases, with 11 bases lying between them. The CDR3 has 14 residues. Germline V CDR1 and CDR2: SGHRS, YFSETQ. This CDR3 reads CASSLVGGDETQYF. The CDR3 DNA is TGCGCCAGCAGCTTGGTAGGGGGAGATGAGACCCAGTACTTC. Full variable domain (outside the CDR3, taken from reference TRBV5-1 and TRBJ2-5): KAGVTQTPRYLIKTRGQQVTLSCSPISGHRSVSWYQQTPGQGLQFLFEYFSETQRNKGNFPGRFSGRQFSNSRSEMNVSTLELGDSALYLCASSLVGGDETQYFGPGTRLLVL.

The rearrangement joins TRBV19 to TRBJ1-4; D gene uncertain. Trimming shortened V by 6 bases and J by 6 bases, and 20 bases separated the two germline ends. CDR3 size: 16 residues. Germline V gene sequence: CDR1 LNHDA, CDR2 SQIVND (reference sequence). The CDR3 sequence is CASSELPGFVDEKLFF. The CDR3 DNA follows: TGTGCCAGTAGCGAACTACCGGGGTTCGTCGATGAAAAACTGTTTTTT.

This clone appeared a few times. This sequence joins TRBV7-2 and TRBJ2-7; D is unresolved. CDR1 and CDR2 from the germline V gene are SGHTA and FQGNSA. The CDR3 runs to 15 residues. V lost 1 base and J lost 2, with 12 bases in between. This CDR3 reads CASSLVRASTYEQYF. For the CDR3, the DNA is TGTGCCAGCAGCTTAGTTAGAGCCTCAACCTACGAGCAGTACTTC.

This clone came up a few times. V usage is TRBV4-1 and J usage is TRBJ2-7; 11 nucleotides agree with TRBD1. The V segment lost 4 bases and the J segment 5 bases; nucleotides outside the gene matches: 13. This CDR3 spans 17 amino acids. Germline loops: CDR1 MGHRA, CDR2 YSYEKL. This CDR3 is CASSRPPGQGGMDEQYF. CDR3 bases: TGCGCCAGCAGCCGACCGCCGGGACAGGGGGGTATGGACGAGCAGTACTTC.

The sample holds a few counts of this clone. CDR3 residues: CASHPDRGNQPQHF. Here the CDR3 DNA reads TGTGCCAGCCACCCAGACAGAGGTAATCAGCCCCAGCATTTT. The gene calls are TRBV19 and TRBJ1-5; a possible D gene is TRBD1 (5 bases). Germline V gene data show CDR1 as LNHDA and CDR2 as SQIVND (reference sequence). V shed 9 bases and J shed 4 bases, with 16 bases lying between them. The CDR3 totals 14 residues. The full variable domain, its missing parts supplied by reference TRBV19 and TRBJ1-5, is DGGITQSPKYLFRKEGQNVTLSCEQNLNHDAMYWYRQDPGQGLRLIYYSQIVNDFQKGDIAEGYSVSREKKESFPLTVTSAQKNPTAFYLCASHPDRGNQPQHFGDGTRLSIL.

Only a few counts were recorded for this clone. The chain links TRBV25-1 to TRBJ2-1, with 10 bases identical to TRBD2. CDR1 and CDR2 from the germline V gene are MGHDK and SYGVNS. The V segment lost 6 bases and the J segment 5 bases; nucleotides outside the gene matches: 7. This CDR3 is 15 amino acids long. The CDR3 spells CASSVGLAPHNEQFF. The DNA for the CDR3 is TGTGCCAGCAGCGTGGGACTAGCGCCTCACAATGAGCAGTTCTTC. The entire variable domain, with the rest obtained from reference TRBV25-1 and TRBJ2-1, is as follows: EADIYQTPRYLVIGTGKKITLECSQTMGHDKMYWYQQDPGMELHLIHYSYGVNSTEKGDLSSESTVSRIRTEHFPLTLESARPSHTSQYLCASSVGLAPHNEQFFGPGTRLTVL.

This chain uses TRBV27 with TRBJ2-5; 9 bases are a match to TRBD2. Germline loops: CDR1 MNHEY, CDR2 SMNVEV (reference sequence). The CDR3 consists of 15 residues. V shed 0 bases and J 6 bases; nucleotides not matched to a gene: 5. CDR3 sequence: CASSLSAGGWKTQYF. In DNA, the CDR3 is TGTGCCAGCAGTTTATCGGCGGGAGGGTGGAAGACCCAGTACTTC.

The chain links TRBV7-3 to TRBJ1-1; D remains ambiguous. V lost 3 bases, J lost 0 bases, and 5 bases lay in between. The CDR3 has 13 residues. Germline V lookup: CDR1 SGHTA, CDR2 FQGTGA. CDR3 residues: CASSFYLNTEAFF. Here the CDR3 DNA reads TGTGCCAGCAGCTTTTATTTGAACACTGAAGCTTTCTTT. Variable domain in full (rest from reference TRBV7-3 and TRBJ1-1): GAGVSQTPSNKVTEKGKYVELRCDPISGHTALYWYRQSLGQGPEFLIYFQGTGAADDSGLPNDRFFAVRPEGSVSTLKIQRTERGDSAVYLCASSFYLNTEAFFGQGTRLTVV.

This chain joins TRBV4-2 and TRBJ2-7, with 10 nucleotides matching TRBD2. V lost 1 base to trimming and J lost 4 bases; unmatched junction nucleotides: 7. CDR3 length equals 16 residues. Germline V lookup: CDR1 LGHNA, CDR2 YNFKEQ. The CDR3 spells CASSQARASGSYEQYF. The CDR3 coding sequence is TGTGCCAGCAGCCAAGCTCGGGCTAGCGGGAGTTACGAGCAGTACTTC.

This chain's CDR3 is CSVPDSNEKLFF. CDR3 sequence (DNA): TGCAGCGTCCCAGACAGTAATGAAAAACTGTTTTTT. The chain has TRBV29-1 and TRBJ1-4, with D possibly being TRBD1 (5 bases). Looked up from germline, CDR1 is SQVTM and CDR2 is ANQGSEA. V was clipped by 6 bases and J by 4 bases, with 9 bases between them. This CDR3 spans 12 amino acids.

This clone was seen a few times. CDR3 sequence (DNA): TGTGCCAGCACGGAACAGGGGGCAGATACGCAGTATTTT. Encoded protein: CASTEQGADTQYF. The chain combines TRBV2 with TRBJ2-3, with 8 positions matching TRBD1. The CDR3 covers 13 residues. CDR1 is SNHLY, CDR2 FYNNEI, per germline. J lost 4 bases, V lost 7 bases, and 4 bases had no gene match.

This clone was detected only a few times. The chain uses TRBV5-4 and TRBJ2-3, with TRBD1 as a possible D gene (6 bases). The V gene lost 4 bases and the J gene lost 1 base, with 13 bases spanning the gap. Germline V gene sequence: CDR1 SGHNT, CDR2 YYREEE (reference sequence). The length of the CDR3 is 15 residues. In DNA form, the CDR3 reads TGTGCCAGCAGCCGAAGAGGGGGTGGCACAGATACGCAGTATTTT. Translating gives CASSRRGGGTDTQYF.

This chain joins TRBV7-2 and TRBJ2-2; D perhaps matches TRBD2 (6 bases). The CDR3 contains 18 residues. Germline V lookup: CDR1 SGHTA, CDR2 FQGNSA. V was cut by 1 base and J by 1 base, with 16 bases left in between. CDR3 residues: CASSLEGLDGLNTGELFF. The CDR3 region has the DNA TGTGCCAGCAGCTTAGAGGGACTCGACGGTTTGAACACCGGGGAGCTGTTTTTT.

This chain links TRBV5-6 with TRBJ2-6; tentatively, D is TRBD1 (6 bases). Trimming left V 5 bases short and J 0 bases short, with 6 bases between. The CDR3 covers 14 residues. From germline, CDR1 is SGHDT and CDR2 YYEEEE. Here the CDR3 DNA reads TGTGCCAGCAGGGGGGCCTCTGGGGCCAACGTCCTGACTTTC. This encodes CASRGASGANVLTF.

DNA for the CDR3: TGTGCCAGCAGCTTGCGGGGCGGTCTCCAAGAGACCCAGTACTTC. Protein product: CASSLRGGLQETQYF. The gene calls are TRBV7-3 and TRBJ2-5; D is perhaps TRBD2 (6 bases). Looked up from germline, CDR1 is SGHTA and CDR2 is FQGTGA. Trimming stripped 3 bases from V and 1 base from J, with 12 bases between. This CDR3 spans 15 amino acids.

The chain has TRBV29-1 and TRBJ2-7; 7 positions agree with TRBD2. CDR3 length: 13 amino acids. V shed 4 bases and J 4 bases; nucleotides not matched to a gene: 7. The germline V gene has CDR1 SQVTM and CDR2 ANQGSEA. The CDR3 DNA reads as TGCAGCGTTGCCGTAGGCGGGAGTTACGAGCAGTACTTC. It is translated as CSVAVGGSYEQYF.

J is TRBJ2-5 and V is TRBV10-3; D is perhaps TRBD2 (5 bases). The CDR3 runs 13 residues. Trimming pared 6 bases from V and 3 bases from J, leaving 11 bases between. Per the germline V gene, CDR1 is ENHRY and CDR2 is SYGVKD. CDR3 DNA: TGTGCCATCAGAGAGGCCGGGGAAGAGACCCAGTACTTC. Protein sequence: CAIREAGEETQYF.

This clone was found a few times. The V gene is TRBV6-5, the J gene TRBJ2-7; D gene unclear. Between the trimmed V and J ends, which lost 4 bases and 12 bases, there was a span of 4 bases. Germline assignment: CDR1 MNHEY and CDR2 SVGAGI. The CDR3 contains 8 residues. CDR3 loop: CASSFRYF. DNA of the CDR3: TGTGCCAGCAGTTTCCGGTACTTC.

The chain employs TRBV7-3 and TRBJ2-1; D remains ambiguous. Trimming took 3 bases from V and 3 from J, leaving 12 bases between them. Germline V CDR1 and CDR2: SGHTA, FQGTGA. The CDR3 consists of 15 residues. CDR3 nucleotide sequence: TGTGCCAGCAGCTTGGATAGCCGGTACTACAATGAGCAGTTCTTC. Translated, it gives CASSLDSRYYNEQFF.

The chain employs TRBV2 and TRBJ2-3; TRBD1 might be the D (6 bases). The CDR3 length is 14 residues. Germline CDR1 and CDR2: SNHLY and FYNNEI. Trimming removed 7 bases at V and 0 bases at J, with 11 bases between. The CDR3 reads CASNRDESTDTQYF. CDR3 nucleotides: TGTGCCAGCAACAGGGACGAAAGCACAGATACGCAGTATTTT.

A few counts support this clone. This chain links TRBV6-1 with TRBJ2-1, with 7 positions matching TRBD2. CDR1 and CDR2 from the germline V gene are MNHNS and SASEGT. The trim removed 6 bases at V and 8 bases at J, leaving 7 bases unmatched. CDR3 length: 13 amino acids. CDR3 coding DNA: TGTGCCAGCAGGACGGGAGGCGCGGATGAGCAGTTCTTC. Translating it yields CASRTGGADEQFF.

This chain connects TRBV6-5 to TRBJ2-7, with TRBD1 identical over 7 bases. Germline CDR1 and CDR2: MNHEY and SVGAGI. This CDR3 region has 12 residues. J lost 3 bases, V lost 6 bases, and 2 bases had no gene match. The CDR3, as DNA: TGTGCCAGCAGGACAGGGATCTACGAGCAGTACTTC. Amino acids: CASRTGIYEQYF.

This clone was counted only a few times. This chain uses TRBV19 with TRBJ2-2, with TRBD1 identical over 10 bases. V trimming: 5 bases; J trimming: 1 base; junction bases outside the gene matches: 1. Germline CDR1 LNHDA, CDR2 SQIVND (reference sequence). CDR3 length: 15 amino acids. The CDR3 nucleotides read TGTGCCAGTAGTTGGACAGGGGGGAACACCGGGGAGCTGTTTTTT. This codes for CASSWTGGNTGELFF.

This clone has more than one count but fewer than ten. The chain recombines TRBV29-1 with TRBJ2-5; D remains ambiguous. Trimming took 4 bases from V and 5 from J, leaving 5 bases between them. Germline V CDR1 and CDR2: SQVTM, ANQGSEA. The CDR3 runs to 10 residues. The CDR3 spells CSVVYETQYF. In nucleotides, the CDR3 is TGCAGCGTTGTGTATGAGACCCAGTACTTC.

This clone was observed a handful of times. The junction and the germline gene differ at one end; a read error may be behind it. V usage is TRBV7-8 and J usage is TRBJ2-2; 9 bases match TRBD1. This CDR3 comprises 12 residues. Germline loops: CDR1 SGHVS, CDR2 FQNEAQ. The CDR3 spells CAGTGNAGELFF. In DNA, the CDR3 is TGTGCCGGGACAGGGAACGCCGGGGAGCTGTTTTTT.

The rearrangement joins TRBV19 to TRBJ2-1; 9 bases agree with TRBD2. V lost 7 bases and J lost 4; bases outside the gene matches: 5. Per germline, CDR1 LNHDA and CDR2 SQIVND (reference sequence). The CDR3 has 14 amino acids. CDR3 in amino acids: CASKRGVEYNEQFF. The CDR3, as DNA: TGTGCCAGTAAGCGGGGGGTGGAATACAATGAGCAGTTCTTC.